The rows below give T cell receptor beta chains drawn from one sample of a study of OX40 agonist ivuxolimab in advanced cancers. Data came from immunoSEQ multiplex PCR; TCRdb stores just in-frame clones and leaves some out. The table shows over 60,000 clones, with roughly nine tenths occurring only once. This specimen consisted of CD4+ or CD8+ T cells sorted from blood, obtained in a trial of the OX40 agonist ivuxolimab. All receptors come from an adult with an advanced solid tumor such as melanoma, head and neck, liver or kidney cancer. Both conserved end residues are part of each CDR3. The order of the fields is J gene, V gene, D gene, clone size, CDR3 protein, CDR3 DNA. D genes are given only for firm matches. A clone size is listed for some rows: how often the clone was seen (once, few, many), or a class if it is expanded.

J gene: TRBJ2-5
V gene: TRBV30
D gene: NA
clone size: NA
CDR3 protein: CAWSVRETQYF
CDR3 DNA: TGTGCCTGGAGTGTAAGGGAGACCCAGTACTTC

J gene: TRBJ2-3
V gene: TRBV9
D gene: NA
clone size: few
CDR3 protein: CASSPRGGTLHSTDTQYF
CDR3 DNA: TGTGCCAGCAGCCCGAGGGGGGGGACTCTCCATTCCACAGATACGCAGTATTTT

J gene: TRBJ1-4
V gene: TRBV19
D gene: TRBD1
clone size: NA
CDR3 protein: CASTLVGTGSEKLFF
CDR3 DNA: TGTGCCAGTACTTTAGTGGGGACAGGAAGTGAAAAACTGTTTTTT

J gene: TRBJ1-2
V gene: TRBV28
D gene: TRBD1
clone size: NA
CDR3 protein: CASSPGQRFNYGYTF
CDR3 DNA: TGTGCCAGCAGTCCGGGACAGCGATTTAACTATGGCTACACCTTC

J gene: TRBJ2-3
V gene: TRBV11-2
D gene: NA
clone size: NA
CDR3 protein: CASSLDALSDTQYF
CDR3 DNA: TGTGCCAGCAGCTTAGACGCCCTGTCAGATACGCAGTATTTT

J gene: TRBJ1-1
V gene: TRBV4-1
D gene: TRBD1
clone size: NA
CDR3 protein: CASSQDPDMAGQGVAFF
CDR3 DNA: TGCGCCAGCAGCCAAGATCCGGACATGGCCGGACAGGGGGTAGCTTTCTTT

J gene: TRBJ2-1
V gene: TRBV23-1
D gene: NA
clone size: once
CDR3 protein: CASSHTTSSGGNEQFF
CDR3 DNA: TGCGCCAGCAGTCACACGACTAGTTCTGGGGGTAATGAGCAGTTCTTC

J gene: TRBJ1-2
V gene: TRBV27
D gene: NA
clone size: once
CDR3 protein: CASNPSAGDYGYTF
CDR3 DNA: TGTGCCAGCAACCCCTCGGCAGGGGACTATGGCTACACCTTC

J gene: TRBJ2-2
V gene: TRBV11-2
D gene: TRBD2
clone size: NA
CDR3 protein: CASSLSLAAGELFF
CDR3 DNA: TGTGCCAGCAGCTTGTCACTAGCGGCCGGGGAGCTGTTTTTT

J gene: TRBJ2-7
V gene: TRBV30
D gene: TRBD2
clone size: NA
CDR3 protein: CAGTSGSHEQYF
CDR3 DNA: TGTGCCGGGACTAGCGGGAGCCACGAGCAGTACTTC

J gene: TRBJ2-2
V gene: TRBV5-1
D gene: NA
clone size: NA
CDR3 protein: CASSPGASWTGELFF
CDR3 DNA: TGCGCCAGCAGCCCTGGGGCTAGCTGGACCGGGGAGCTGTTTTTT

J gene: TRBJ2-3
V gene: TRBV19
D gene: TRBD1
clone size: NA
CDR3 protein: CATKWDRASTDTQYF
CDR3 DNA: TGTGCCACCAAATGGGACAGAGCCAGCACAGATACGCAGTATTTT

J gene: TRBJ1-6
V gene: TRBV10-3
D gene: NA
clone size: NA
CDR3 protein: CAIRQDAANSPLHF
CDR3 DNA: TGTGCCATCAGACAGGATGCGGCAAATTCACCCCTCCACTTT

J gene: TRBJ1-2
V gene: TRBV7-2
D gene: TRBD1
clone size: NA
CDR3 protein: CASSSRTGAPNYGYTF
CDR3 DNA: TGTGCCAGCAGCTCACGGACAGGGGCTCCTAACTATGGCTACACCTTC

J gene: TRBJ2-3
V gene: TRBV2
D gene: NA
clone size: NA
CDR3 protein: CASRDRGDTQYF
CDR3 DNA: TGTGCCAGCCGGGACCGCGGGGATACGCAGTATTTT

J gene: TRBJ1-6
V gene: TRBV4-2
D gene: NA
clone size: NA
CDR3 protein: CASSHPLSGSPPLHF
CDR3 DNA: TGTGCCAGCAGCCACCCACTTTCCGGGTCACCACCCCTCCACTTT

J gene: TRBJ2-3
V gene: TRBV10-3
D gene: NA
clone size: NA
CDR3 protein: CAISSGASTDTQYF
CDR3 DNA: TGTGCCATCAGTTCGGGGGCCAGCACAGATACGCAGTATTTT

J gene: TRBJ1-1
V gene: TRBV6-1
D gene: TRBD1
clone size: NA
CDR3 protein: CASAGQGMRTEAFF
CDR3 DNA: TGTGCCAGCGCGGGACAGGGAATGAGGACTGAAGCTTTCTTT

J gene: TRBJ2-1
V gene: TRBV5-1
D gene: NA
clone size: NA
CDR3 protein: CASTQAVSSYNEQFF
CDR3 DNA: TGCGCCAGCACCCAAGCGGTCAGCTCCTACAATGAGCAGTTCTTC

J gene: TRBJ1-6
V gene: TRBV27
D gene: NA
clone size: NA
CDR3 protein: CASSLDDTAYSPLHF
CDR3 DNA: TGTGCCAGCAGTTTAGACGACACAGCCTATTCACCCCTCCACTTT

J gene: TRBJ2-5
V gene: TRBV18
D gene: NA
clone size: NA
CDR3 protein: CASSPKGDRETQYF
CDR3 DNA: TGTGCCAGCTCCCCGAAAGGGGATAGAGAGACCCAGTACTTC

J gene: TRBJ2-3
V gene: TRBV5-4
D gene: TRBD2
clone size: NA
CDR3 protein: CASSLTSGSTDTQYF
CDR3 DNA: TGTGCCAGCAGCTTGACTAGCGGGAGCACAGATACGCAGTATTTT

J gene: TRBJ1-5
V gene: TRBV5-5
D gene: TRBD1
clone size: NA
CDR3 protein: CASSLGGQGNQPQHF
CDR3 DNA: TGTGCCAGCAGCTTGGGAGGACAGGGCAATCAGCCCCAGCATTTT

J gene: TRBJ1-1
V gene: TRBV29-1
D gene: NA
clone size: NA
CDR3 protein: CSVEGRQVKAFF
CDR3 DNA: TGCAGCGTTGAGGGGCGGCAGGTAAAAGCTTTCTTT

J gene: TRBJ2-5
V gene: TRBV7-9
D gene: NA
clone size: NA
CDR3 protein: CASSSKGPETQYF
CDR3 DNA: TGTGCCAGCAGCTCGAAGGGCCCCGAGACCCAGTACTTC

J gene: TRBJ2-1
V gene: TRBV28
D gene: NA
clone size: NA
CDR3 protein: CASSLYRYEQFF
CDR3 DNA: TGTGCCAGCAGTTTATACCGATATGAGCAGTTCTTC

J gene: TRBJ1-5
V gene: TRBV5-1
D gene: NA
clone size: NA
CDR3 protein: CASSTEGTNDQPQHF
CDR3 DNA: TGCGCCAGCAGCACCGAGGGGACAAATGATCAGCCCCAGCATTTT

J gene: TRBJ2-7
V gene: TRBV10-3
D gene: TRBD1
clone size: NA
CDR3 protein: CAISAGTGVEEQYF
CDR3 DNA: TGTGCCATCAGTGCCGGGACAGGGGTGGAGGAGCAGTACTTC